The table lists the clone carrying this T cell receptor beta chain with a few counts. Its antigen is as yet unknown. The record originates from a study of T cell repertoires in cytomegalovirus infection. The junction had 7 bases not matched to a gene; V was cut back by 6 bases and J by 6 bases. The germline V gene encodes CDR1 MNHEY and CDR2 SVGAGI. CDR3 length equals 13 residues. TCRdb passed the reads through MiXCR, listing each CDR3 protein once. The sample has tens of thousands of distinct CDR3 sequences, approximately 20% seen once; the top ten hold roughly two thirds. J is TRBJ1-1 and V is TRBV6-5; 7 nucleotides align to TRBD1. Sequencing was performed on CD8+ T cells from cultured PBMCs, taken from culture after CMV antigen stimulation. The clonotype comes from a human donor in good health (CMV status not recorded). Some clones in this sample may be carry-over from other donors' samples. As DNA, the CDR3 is TGTGCCAGCAGACCCGGGACAGTCCCTGAAGCTTTCTTT. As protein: CASRPGTVPEAFF.